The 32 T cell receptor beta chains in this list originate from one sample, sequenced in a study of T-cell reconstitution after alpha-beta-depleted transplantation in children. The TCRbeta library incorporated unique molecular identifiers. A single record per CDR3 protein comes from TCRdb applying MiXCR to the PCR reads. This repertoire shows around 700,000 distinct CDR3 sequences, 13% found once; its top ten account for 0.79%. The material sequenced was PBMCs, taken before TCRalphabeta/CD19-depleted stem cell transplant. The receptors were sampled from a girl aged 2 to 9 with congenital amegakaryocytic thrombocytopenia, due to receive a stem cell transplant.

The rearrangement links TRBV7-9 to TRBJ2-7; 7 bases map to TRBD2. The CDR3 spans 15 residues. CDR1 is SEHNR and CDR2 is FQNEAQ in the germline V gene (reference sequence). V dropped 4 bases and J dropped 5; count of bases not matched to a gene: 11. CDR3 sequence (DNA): TGTGCCAGCAGCTCGTTGGGGGGGGAAGGAGACGAGCAGTACTTC. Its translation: CASSSLGGEGDEQYF.

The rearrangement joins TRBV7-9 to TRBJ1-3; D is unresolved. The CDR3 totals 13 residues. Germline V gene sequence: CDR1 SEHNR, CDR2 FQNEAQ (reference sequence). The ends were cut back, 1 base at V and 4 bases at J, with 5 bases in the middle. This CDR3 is CASSLVVGNTIYF. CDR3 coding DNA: TGTGCCAGCAGCTTAGTAGTCGGAAACACCATATATTTT.

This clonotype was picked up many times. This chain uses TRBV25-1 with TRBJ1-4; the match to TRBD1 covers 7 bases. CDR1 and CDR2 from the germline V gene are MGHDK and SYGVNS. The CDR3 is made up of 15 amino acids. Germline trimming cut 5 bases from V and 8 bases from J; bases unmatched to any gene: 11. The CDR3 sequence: CASSTYRGLGEKLFF. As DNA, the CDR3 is TGTGCCAGCAGTACCTACAGGGGATTGGGCGAAAAACTGTTTTTT.

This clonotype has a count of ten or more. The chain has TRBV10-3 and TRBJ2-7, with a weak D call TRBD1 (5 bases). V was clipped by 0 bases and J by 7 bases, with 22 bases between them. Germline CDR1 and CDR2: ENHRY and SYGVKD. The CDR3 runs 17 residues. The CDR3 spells CAISESERQSRPGEQYF. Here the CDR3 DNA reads TGTGCCATCAGTGAGTCCGAAAGACAGTCACGTCCCGGGGAGCAGTACTTC.

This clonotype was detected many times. The CDR3 reads CASSPGQDTDTQYF. Written as DNA, the CDR3 is TGCGCCAGCAGCCCGGGACAGGACACAGATACGCAGTATTTT. J is TRBJ2-3 and V is TRBV4-1, with 8 bases matching TRBD1. CDR1 is MGHRA and CDR2 is YSYEKL in the germline V gene. V was clipped by 4 bases and J by 2 bases; unmatched bases: 2. The CDR3 loop spans 14 amino acids.

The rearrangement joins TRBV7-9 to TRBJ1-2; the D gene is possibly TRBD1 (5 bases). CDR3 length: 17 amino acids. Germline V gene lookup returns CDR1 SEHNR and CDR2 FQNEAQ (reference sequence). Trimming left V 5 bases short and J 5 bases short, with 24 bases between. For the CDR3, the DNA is TGTGCCAGCAGCCCCCCCGGGGCTCAGTTACTTAGGTATGGCTACACCTTC. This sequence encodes CASSPPGAQLLRYGYTF.

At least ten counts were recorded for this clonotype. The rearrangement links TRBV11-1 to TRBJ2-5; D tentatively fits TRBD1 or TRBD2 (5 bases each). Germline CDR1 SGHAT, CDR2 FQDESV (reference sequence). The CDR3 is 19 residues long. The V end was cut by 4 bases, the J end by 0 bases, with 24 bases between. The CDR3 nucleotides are TGTGCCAGCAGCTCCCGCCCCGTAGAGGGGTTAAAGTACCAAGAGACCCAGTACTTC. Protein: CASSSRPVEGLKYQETQYF.

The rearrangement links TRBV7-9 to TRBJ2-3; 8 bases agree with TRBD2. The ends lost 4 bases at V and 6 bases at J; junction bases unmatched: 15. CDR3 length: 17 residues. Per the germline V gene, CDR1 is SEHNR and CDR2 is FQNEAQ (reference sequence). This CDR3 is CASSSPLSPGGPDTQYF. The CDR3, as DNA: TGTGCCAGCAGCTCCCCACTTTCTCCGGGAGGGCCCGATACGCAGTATTTT.

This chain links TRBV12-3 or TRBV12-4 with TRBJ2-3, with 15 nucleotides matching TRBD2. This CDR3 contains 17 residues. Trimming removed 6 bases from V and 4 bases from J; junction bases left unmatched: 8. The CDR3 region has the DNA TGTGCCAGCAGGGGACTAGCGGGAGGCCGGTGGGCAGATACGCAGTATTTT. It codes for CASRGLAGGRWADTQYF.

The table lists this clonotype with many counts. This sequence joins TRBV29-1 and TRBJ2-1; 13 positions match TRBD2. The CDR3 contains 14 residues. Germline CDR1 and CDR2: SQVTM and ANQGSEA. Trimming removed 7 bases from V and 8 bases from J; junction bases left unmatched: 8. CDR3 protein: CSGGTSGISYEQFF. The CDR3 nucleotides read TGCAGCGGGGGGACTAGCGGGATTTCATATGAGCAGTTCTTC.

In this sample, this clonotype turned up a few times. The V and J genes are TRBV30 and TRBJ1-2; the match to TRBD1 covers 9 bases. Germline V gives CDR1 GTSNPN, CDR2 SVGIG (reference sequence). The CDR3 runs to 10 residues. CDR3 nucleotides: TGTACAGGGGGCACAGGTGGCTACACCTTC. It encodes CTGGTGGYTF.

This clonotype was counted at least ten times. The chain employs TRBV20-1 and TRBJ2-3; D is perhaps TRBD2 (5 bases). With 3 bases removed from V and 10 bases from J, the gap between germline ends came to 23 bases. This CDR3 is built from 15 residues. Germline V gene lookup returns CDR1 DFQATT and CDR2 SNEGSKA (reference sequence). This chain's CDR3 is CSASRYLSSRGSQYF. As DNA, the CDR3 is TGCAGTGCTAGTCGTTACCTATCGTCCCGGGGATCGCAGTATTTT.

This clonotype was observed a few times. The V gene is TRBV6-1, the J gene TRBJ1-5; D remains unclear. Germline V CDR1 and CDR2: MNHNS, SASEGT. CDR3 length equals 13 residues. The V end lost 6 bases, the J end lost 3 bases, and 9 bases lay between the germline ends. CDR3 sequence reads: CASRTSVNQPQHF. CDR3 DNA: TGTGCCAGCAGGACCTCGGTCAATCAGCCCCAGCATTTT.

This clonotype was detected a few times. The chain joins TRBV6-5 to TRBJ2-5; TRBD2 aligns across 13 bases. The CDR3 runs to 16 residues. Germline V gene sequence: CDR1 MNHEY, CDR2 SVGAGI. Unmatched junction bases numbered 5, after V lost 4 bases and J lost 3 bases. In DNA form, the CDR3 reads TGTGCCAGCAGTTCCGGACTAGCGGGAGTTAAAGAGACCCAGTACTTC. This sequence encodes CASSSGLAGVKETQYF.

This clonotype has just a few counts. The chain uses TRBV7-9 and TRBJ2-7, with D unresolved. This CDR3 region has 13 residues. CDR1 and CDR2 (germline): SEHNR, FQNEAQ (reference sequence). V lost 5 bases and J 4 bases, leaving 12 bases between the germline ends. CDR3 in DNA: TGTGCCAGCAGCCAGCCCGGAAGATACGAGCAGTACTTC. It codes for CASSQPGRYEQYF.

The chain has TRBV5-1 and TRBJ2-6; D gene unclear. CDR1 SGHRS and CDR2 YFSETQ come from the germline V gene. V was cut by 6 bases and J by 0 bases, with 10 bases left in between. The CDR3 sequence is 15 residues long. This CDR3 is CASNGWSSGANVLTF. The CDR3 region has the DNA TGCGCCAGCAACGGATGGAGCTCTGGGGCCAACGTCCTGACTTTC.

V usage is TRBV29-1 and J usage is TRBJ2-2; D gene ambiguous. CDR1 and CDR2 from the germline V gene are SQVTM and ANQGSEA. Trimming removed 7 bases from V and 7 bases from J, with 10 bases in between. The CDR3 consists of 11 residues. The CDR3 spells CSALSGGELFF. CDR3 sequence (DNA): TGCAGCGCCTTGAGTGGCGGGGAGCTGTTTTTT.

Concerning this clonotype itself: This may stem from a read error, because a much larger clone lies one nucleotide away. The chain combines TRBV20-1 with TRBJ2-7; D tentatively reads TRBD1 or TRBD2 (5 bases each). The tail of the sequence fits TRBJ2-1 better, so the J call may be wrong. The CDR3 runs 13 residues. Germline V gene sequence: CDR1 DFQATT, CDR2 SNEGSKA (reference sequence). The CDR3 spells CSARDRDPYEQFF. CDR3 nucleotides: TGCAGTGCTAGAGATCGGGACCCCTACGAGCAGTTCTTC.

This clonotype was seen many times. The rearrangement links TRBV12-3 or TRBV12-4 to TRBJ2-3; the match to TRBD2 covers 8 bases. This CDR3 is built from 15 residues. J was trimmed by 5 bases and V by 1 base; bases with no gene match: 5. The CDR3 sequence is CASSLGGGLGDTQYF. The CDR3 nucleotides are TGTGCCAGCAGTTTAGGCGGGGGGCTGGGAGATACGCAGTATTTT.

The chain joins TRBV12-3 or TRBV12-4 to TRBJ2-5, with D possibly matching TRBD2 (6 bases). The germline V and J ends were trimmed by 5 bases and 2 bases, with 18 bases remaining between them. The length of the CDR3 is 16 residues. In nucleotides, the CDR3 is TGTGCCAGCAGTGCTACGGGACTTCACATACAAGAGACCCAGTACTTC. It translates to CASSATGLHIQETQYF.

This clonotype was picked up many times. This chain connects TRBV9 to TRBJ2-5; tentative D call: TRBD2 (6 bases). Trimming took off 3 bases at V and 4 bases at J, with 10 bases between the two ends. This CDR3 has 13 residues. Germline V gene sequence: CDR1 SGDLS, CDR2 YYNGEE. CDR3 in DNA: TGTGCCAGCAGCGGGGGACTTACAGAGACCCAGTACTTC. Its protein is CASSGGLTETQYF. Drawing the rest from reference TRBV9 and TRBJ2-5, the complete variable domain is DSGVTQTPKHLITATGQRVTLRCSPRSGDLSVYWYQQSLDQGLQFLIQYYNGEERAKGNILERFSAQQFPDLHSELNLSSLELGDSALYFCASSGGLTETQYFGPGTRLLVL.

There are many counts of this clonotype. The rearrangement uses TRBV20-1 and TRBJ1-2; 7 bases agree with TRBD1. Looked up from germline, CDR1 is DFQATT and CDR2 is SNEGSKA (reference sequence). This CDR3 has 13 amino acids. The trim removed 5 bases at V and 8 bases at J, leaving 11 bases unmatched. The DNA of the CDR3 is TGCAGTGCTCCACTGACAGGGAGTTTCGGCTACACCTTC. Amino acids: CSAPLTGSFGYTF.

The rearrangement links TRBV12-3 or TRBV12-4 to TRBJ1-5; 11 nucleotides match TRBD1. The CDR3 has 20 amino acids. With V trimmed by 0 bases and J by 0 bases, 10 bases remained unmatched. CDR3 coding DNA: TGTGCCAGCAGTTTAGCGGGACAGGGGGACGACTTTTATAGCAATCAGCCCCAGCATTTT. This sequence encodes CASSLAGQGDDFYSNQPQHF.

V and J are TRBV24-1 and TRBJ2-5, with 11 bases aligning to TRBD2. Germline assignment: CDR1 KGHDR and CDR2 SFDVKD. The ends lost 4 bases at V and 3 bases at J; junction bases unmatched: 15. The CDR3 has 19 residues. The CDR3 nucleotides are TGTGCCACCAGTGAAACTGCGAGCTCGACGGGACTAGCGGAAGAGACCCAGTACTTC. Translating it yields CATSETASSTGLAEETQYF.

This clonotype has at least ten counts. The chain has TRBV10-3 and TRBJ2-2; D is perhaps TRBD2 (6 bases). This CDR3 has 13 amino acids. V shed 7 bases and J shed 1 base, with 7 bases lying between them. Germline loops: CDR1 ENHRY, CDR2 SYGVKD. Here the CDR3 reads CAITGRNTGELFF. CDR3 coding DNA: TGTGCCATCACCGGGAGGAACACCGGGGAGCTGTTTTTT.

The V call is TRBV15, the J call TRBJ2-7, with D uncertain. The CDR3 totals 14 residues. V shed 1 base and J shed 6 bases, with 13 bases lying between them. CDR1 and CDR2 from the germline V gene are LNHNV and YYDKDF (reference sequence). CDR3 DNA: TGTGCCACCAGCAGAGGAGTGGCCGTGGGCGAGCAGTACTTC. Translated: CATSRGVAVGEQYF.

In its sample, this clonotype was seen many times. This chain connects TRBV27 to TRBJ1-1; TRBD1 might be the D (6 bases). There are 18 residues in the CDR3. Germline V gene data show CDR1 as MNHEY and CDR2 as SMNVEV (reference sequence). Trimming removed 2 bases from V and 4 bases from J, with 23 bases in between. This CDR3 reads CASSLVRGGVPRGTEAFF. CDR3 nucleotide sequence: TGTGCCAGCAGTTTAGTACGCGGCGGGGTCCCCAGGGGCACTGAAGCTTTCTTT.

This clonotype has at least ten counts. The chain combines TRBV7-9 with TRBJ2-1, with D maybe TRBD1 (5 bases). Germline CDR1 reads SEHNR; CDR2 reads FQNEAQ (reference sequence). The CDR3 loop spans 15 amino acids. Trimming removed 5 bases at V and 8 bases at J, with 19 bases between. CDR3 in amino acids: CASSAVYRPVHEQFF. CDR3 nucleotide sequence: TGTGCCAGCAGCGCGGTATACAGGCCCGTCCATGAGCAGTTCTTC.

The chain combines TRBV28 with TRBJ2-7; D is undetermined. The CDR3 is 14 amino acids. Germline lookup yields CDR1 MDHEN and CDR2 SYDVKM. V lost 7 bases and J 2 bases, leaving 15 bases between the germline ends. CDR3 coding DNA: TGTGCCAGCAAGGTAGGAGCCCCGACCTACGAGCAGTACTTC. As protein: CASKVGAPTYEQYF.

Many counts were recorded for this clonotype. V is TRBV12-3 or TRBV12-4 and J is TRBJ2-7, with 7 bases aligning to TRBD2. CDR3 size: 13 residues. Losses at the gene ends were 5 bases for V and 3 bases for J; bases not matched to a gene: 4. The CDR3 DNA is TGTGCCAGCAGTCCAAAGCGGGACTACGAGCAGTACTTC. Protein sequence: CASSPKRDYEQYF.

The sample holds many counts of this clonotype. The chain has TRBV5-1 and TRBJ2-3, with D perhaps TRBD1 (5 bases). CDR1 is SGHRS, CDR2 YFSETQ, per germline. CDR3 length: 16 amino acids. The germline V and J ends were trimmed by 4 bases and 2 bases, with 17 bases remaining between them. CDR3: CASSLFQGLATDTQYF. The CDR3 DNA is TGCGCCAGCAGCCTATTTCAGGGATTGGCCACAGATACGCAGTATTTT.

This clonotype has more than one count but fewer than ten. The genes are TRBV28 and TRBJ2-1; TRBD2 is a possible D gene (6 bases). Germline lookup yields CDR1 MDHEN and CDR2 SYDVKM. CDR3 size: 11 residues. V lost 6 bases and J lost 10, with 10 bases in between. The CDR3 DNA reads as TGTGCCAGCAGGGGAGGAGTGGAGCAGTTCTTC. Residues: CASRGGVEQFF.